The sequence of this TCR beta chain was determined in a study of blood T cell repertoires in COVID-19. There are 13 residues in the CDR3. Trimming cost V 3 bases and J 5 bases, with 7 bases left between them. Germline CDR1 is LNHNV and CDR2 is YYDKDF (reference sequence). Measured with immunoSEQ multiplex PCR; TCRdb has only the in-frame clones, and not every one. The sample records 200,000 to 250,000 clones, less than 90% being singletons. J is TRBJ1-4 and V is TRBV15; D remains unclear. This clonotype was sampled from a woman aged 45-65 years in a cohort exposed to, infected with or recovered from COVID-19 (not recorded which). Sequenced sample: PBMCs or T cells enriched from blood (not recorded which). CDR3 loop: CATSRTQNEKLFF. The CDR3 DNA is TGTGCCACCAGCAGGACACAGAATGAAAAACTGTTTTTT.